The clone carrying this T cell receptor beta chain was detected only a few times. What it binds is not known. Reverse transcribing all isolated RNA meant expressed TCRB transcripts were sequenced. This table comes from immunoSEQ multiplex PCR, and its TCRdb copy is limited to in-frame clones, with some not included. The sample includes more than 150,000 clones, roughly 9% seen only once; the top ten take 0.7%. This specimen belongs to a study of beta chain features in type 1 diabetes. Study-level points and caveats: With patients and controls alike, PCR might favor shorter templates to an equal degree. Shortening of TCRB CDR3s, moderate but significant, appeared in all four CD4+ subsets of Type 1 diabetes patients. Lower insertion and higher deletion counts appeared at VDJ junctions in type 1 diabetes patients.

The CDR3 extends over 14 amino acids. Per germline, CDR1 SGHRS and CDR2 YFSETQ. The V segment lost 0 bases and the J segment 4 bases; nucleotides outside the gene matches: 2. The TCR sequence derives from a woman aged 25 to 39 with type 1 diabetes. The chain is built from TRBV5-1 and TRBJ2-3, with 7 bases identical to TRBD1. The specimen sequenced was central memory CD4+ T cells from blood. The chain's CDR3 is CASSLDRGPDTQYF. The CDR3 nucleotides read TGCGCCAGCAGCTTGGACAGGGGTCCAGATACGCAGTATTTT.